This TCR beta chain appears in the sequencing data of a study of shared clonotypes between healthy human individuals. Here immunoSEQ multiplex PCR was the method, and the copy in TCRdb shows in-frame clones only, minus some. The profile shows hundreds of thousands of clones, 85% to 95% of them singletons. It was CD45RO-negative cells, positively selected for CCR7, that made up naive CD8 cells, with terminally differentiated effector memory CD45RA+ cells excluded. CDR3 length: 13 amino acids. From germline, CDR1 is SGHVS and CDR2 FQNEAQ. Unmatched junction bases numbered 7, after V lost 5 bases and J lost 9 bases.

The TCR sequence derives from a woman aged 30 to 39 in good health. The chain is built from TRBV7-8 and TRBJ2-1; 7 bases align to TRBD1. The sequencing sample was made of naive CD8+ T cells sorted from blood. The CDR3 loop reads CASSLRGQSEQFF. The CDR3 region has the DNA TGTGCCAGCAGCCTCAGGGGACAGAGTGAGCAGTTCTTC.